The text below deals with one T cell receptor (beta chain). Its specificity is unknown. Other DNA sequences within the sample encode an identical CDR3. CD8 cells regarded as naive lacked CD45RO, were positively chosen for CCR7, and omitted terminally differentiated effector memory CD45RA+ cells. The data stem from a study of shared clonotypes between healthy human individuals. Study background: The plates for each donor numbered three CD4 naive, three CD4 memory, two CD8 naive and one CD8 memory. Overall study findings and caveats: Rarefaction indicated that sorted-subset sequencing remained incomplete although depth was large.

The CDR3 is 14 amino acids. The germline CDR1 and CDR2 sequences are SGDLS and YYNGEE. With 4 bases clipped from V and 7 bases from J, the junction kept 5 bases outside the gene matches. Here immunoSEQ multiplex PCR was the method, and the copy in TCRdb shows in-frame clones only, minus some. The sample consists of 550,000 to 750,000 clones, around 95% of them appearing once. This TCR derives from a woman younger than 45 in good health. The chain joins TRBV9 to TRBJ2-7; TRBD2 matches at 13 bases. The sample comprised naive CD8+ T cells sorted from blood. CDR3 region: CASSPPGLAGEQYF. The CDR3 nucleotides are TGTGCCAGCAGCCCTCCGGGACTAGCGGGGGAGCAGTACTTC.